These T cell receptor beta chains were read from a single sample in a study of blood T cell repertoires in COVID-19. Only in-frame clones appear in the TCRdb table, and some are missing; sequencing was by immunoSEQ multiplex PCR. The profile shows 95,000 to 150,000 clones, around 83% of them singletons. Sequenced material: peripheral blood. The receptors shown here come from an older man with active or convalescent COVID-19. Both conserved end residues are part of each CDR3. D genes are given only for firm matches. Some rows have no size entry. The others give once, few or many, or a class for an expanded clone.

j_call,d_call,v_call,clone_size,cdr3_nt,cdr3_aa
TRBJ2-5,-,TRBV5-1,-,TGCGCCAGCAGCTTGGTGGCAAGCCAAGAGACCCAGTACTTC,CASSLVASQETQYF
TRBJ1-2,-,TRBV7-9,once,TGTGCCAGCAGCTTAGGAGGTGCCTATGGCTACACCTTC,CASSLGGAYGYTF
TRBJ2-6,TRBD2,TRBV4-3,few,TGCGCCAGCAGCCTAGGACTAGCGGGGGCTGGGGCCAACGTCCTGACTTTC,CASSLGLAGAGANVLTF
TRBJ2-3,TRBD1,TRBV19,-,TGTGCCAGTAGGCATCCGGGACAGGGGACAGATACGCAGTATTTT,CASRHPGQGTDTQYF
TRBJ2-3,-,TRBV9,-,TGTGCCAGCAGCGCCGAAGGGGTAGATACGCAGTATTTT,CASSAEGVDTQYF
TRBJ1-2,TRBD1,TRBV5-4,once,TGTGCCAGCCTTGGGGACAGGAACTATGGCTACACCTTC,CASLGDRNYGYTF
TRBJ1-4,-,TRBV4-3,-,TGCGCCAGCAGCCGGATTACTGGGCCAGAAAAACTGTTTTTT,CASSRITGPEKLFF
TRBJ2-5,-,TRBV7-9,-,TGTGCCAGCAGCTCGCCGGACAGTCCTGAGCCCCAGTACTTC,CASSSPDSPEPQYF
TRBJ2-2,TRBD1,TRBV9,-,TGTGCCAGCAGCGTCATGGGACAGCCCCACACCGGGGAGCTGTTTTTT,CASSVMGQPHTGELFF
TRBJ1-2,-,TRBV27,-,TGTGCCAGCAGTTTAAGGGGGAATCAAGATGGCTACACCTTC,CASSLRGNQDGYTF
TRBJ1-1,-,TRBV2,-,TGTGCCAGCAGTGCACGGGAGGACACTGAAGCTTTCTTT,CASSAREDTEAFF
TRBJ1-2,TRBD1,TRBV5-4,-,TGTGCCAGCAGCTTGGTGGGACAGCCTAACTATGGCTACACCTTC,CASSLVGQPNYGYTF
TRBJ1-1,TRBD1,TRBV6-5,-,TGTGCCAGCAGTTACAAGGGGGCGAACACTGAAGCTTTCTTT,CASSYKGANTEAFF
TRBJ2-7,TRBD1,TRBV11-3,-,TGTGCCAGCAGCTTAGGGCATCCGGACAGGGGCTACGAGCAGTACTTC,CASSLGHPDRGYEQYF
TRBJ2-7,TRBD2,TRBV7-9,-,TGTGCCAGCACCCACCGGGACCGCGGGGGATACGAGCAGTACTTC,CASTHRDRGGYEQYF
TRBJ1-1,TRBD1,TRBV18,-,TGTGCCAGCTCACTTTCGACAGGGCCCACTGAAGCTTTCTTT,CASSLSTGPTEAFF
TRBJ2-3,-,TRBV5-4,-,TGTGCCAGCAGCTTAGCCCTTAGCACAGATACGCAGTATTTT,CASSLALSTDTQYF
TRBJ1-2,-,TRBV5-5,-,TGTGCCAGCAGCTTAAGGGGAAACTATGGCTACACCTTC,CASSLRGNYGYTF
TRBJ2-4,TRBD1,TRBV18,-,TGTGCCAGCTCCCCAATCATGGACAGGGCCAAAAACATTCAGTACTTC,CASSPIMDRAKNIQYF
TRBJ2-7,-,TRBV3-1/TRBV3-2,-,TGTGCCAGCAGCCAAGATTGGGGGGACTACGAGCAGTACTTC,CASSQDWGDYEQYF
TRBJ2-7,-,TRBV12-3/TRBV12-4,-,TGTGCCAGCAGTTCGGTGGTCGAGCAGTACTTC,CASSSVVEQYF
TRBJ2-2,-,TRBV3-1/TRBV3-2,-,TGTGCCAGCAAGTTTGGCGGATCGAACACCGGGGAGCTGTTTTTT,CASKFGGSNTGELFF
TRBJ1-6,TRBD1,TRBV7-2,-,TGTGCCAGCAGCAAGGGACAGGGGGTGGATTCACCCCTCCACTTT,CASSKGQGVDSPLHF
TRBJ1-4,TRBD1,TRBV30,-,TGTGCCTGGAGCCGCCGGACAGGGGGAGGTGAAAAACTGTTTTTT,CAWSRRTGGGEKLFF
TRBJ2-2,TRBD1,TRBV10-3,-,TGTGCCATCCAGTTGAAGGGGGCTTACACCGGGGAGCTGTTTTTT,CAIQLKGAYTGELFF
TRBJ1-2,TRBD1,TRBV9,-,TGTGCCAGCAGCCCCGGACAGGGGACGAATGGCTACACCTTC,CASSPGQGTNGYTF
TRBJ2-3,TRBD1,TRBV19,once,TGTGCCAGTAGTATCGGGGACAGCTCCCTAGATACGCAGTATTTT,CASSIGDSSLDTQYF
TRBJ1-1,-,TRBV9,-,TGTGCCAGCAGTAACCGACCGGAAGGGGACACTGAAGCTTTCTTT,CASSNRPEGDTEAFF
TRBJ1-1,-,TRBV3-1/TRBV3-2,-,TGTGCCAGCAGCTCGAGGGGGTGGCCCGAAGCTTTCTTT,CASSSRGWPEAFF
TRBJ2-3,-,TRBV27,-,TGTGCCAGCAGTCCTAACAGGGCCCCGCAGTATTTT,CASSPNRAPQYF
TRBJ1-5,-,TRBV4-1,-,TGCGCCAGCAGCCAAGAATACACATATAGCAATCAGCCCCAGCATTTT,CASSQEYTYSNQPQHF
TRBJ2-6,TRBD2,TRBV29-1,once,TGCAGCGTTATAGGTAGCGGGGACTCTGGGGCCAACGTCCTGACTTTC,CSVIGSGDSGANVLTF
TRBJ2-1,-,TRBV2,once,TGTGCCAGCAGTGAACCATTGAGCTCCTACAATGAGCAGTTCTTC,CASSEPLSSYNEQFF
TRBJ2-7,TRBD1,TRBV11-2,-,TGTGCCAGCAGCTCGACAGGGTACGAGCAGTACTTC,CASSSTGYEQYF
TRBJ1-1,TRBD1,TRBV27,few,TGTGCCAGCAGTAAACCGACAGGGAGAATGAACACTGAAGCTTTCTTT,CASSKPTGRMNTEAFF
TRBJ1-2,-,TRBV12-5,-,TGTGCTAGTGGTTTTTTTCGCGGTGTTAACTATGGCTACACCTTC,CASGFFRGVNYGYTF
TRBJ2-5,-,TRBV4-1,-,TGCGCCAGCAGCCGCACAGGGCAGGGTCCGGAGACCCAGTACTTC,CASSRTGQGPETQYF
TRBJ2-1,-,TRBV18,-,TGTGCCAGCTCACCACCGTCCAGCGGCGTTTACAATGAGCAGTTCTTC,CASSPPSSGVYNEQFF
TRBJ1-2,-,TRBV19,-,TGTGCCAGTAGTATCGATCGCGTGGACAGACTCGGAGCTAACTATGGCTACACCTTC,CASSIDRVDRLGANYGYTF
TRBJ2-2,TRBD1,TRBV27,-,TGTGCCAGCAGACATAGGACAGGGGAACGGAACACCGGGGAGCTGTTTTTT,CASRHRTGERNTGELFF
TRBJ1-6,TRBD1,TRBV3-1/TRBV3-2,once,TGTGCCAGCAGCAGGACAGGGGATTCACCCCTCCACTTT,CASSRTGDSPLHF
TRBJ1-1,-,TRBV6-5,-,TGTGCCAGCAGTCTTCGGGGGGGCCTGACTGAAGCTTTCTTT,CASSLRGGLTEAFF
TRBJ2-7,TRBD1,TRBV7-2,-,TGTGCCAGCACAATTTCCGGGACAGGGACTTACGAGCAGTACTTC,CASTISGTGTYEQYF
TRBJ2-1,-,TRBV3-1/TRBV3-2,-,TGTGCCAGCAGCCCGGCGGGTTACTACAATGAGCAGTTCTTC,CASSPAGYYNEQFF
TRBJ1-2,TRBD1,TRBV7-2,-,TGTGCCAGCAGCATGGGACAGCCCGACTTCTATGGCTACACCTTC,CASSMGQPDFYGYTF
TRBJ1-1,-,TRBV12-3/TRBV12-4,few,TGTGCCAGCACCCGACAGATGAACACTGAAGCTTTCTTT,CASTRQMNTEAFF
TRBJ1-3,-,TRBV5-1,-,TGCGCCAGCAGCTTGGGACAGGCGCTCTCTGGAAACACCATATATTTT,CASSLGQALSGNTIYF